The clone carrying this T cell receptor beta chain has ten or more counts. The target antigen is unknown. A much larger clone sits a single nucleotide away, making a read error possible. It was RNA transcripts that yielded the amplified TCR beta CDR3 regions. First-round RT-PCR targeting the TCR CDR3 was performed with the HTBI primer set. From the multiplex PCR reads, TCRdb called clonotypes with MiXCR, one entry per CDR3 protein. The sample consists of about 260,000 distinct CDR3 sequences, 20% to 30% of them appearing once. The data are from a study of T cells in Graves' hyperthyroidism and ophthalmopathy. The overall study: Peripheral blood was secured at the point of initial diagnosis, before any treatment. Study-wide results and limits: Among thyroid clonotypes expanded above 0.001, most also appeared in blood.

Uncontrolled infections, other autoimmune diseases, pregnancy or lactation led to exclusion of patients. Preceding any ophthalmopathy symptoms, the blood sample dates from first hyperthyroidism diagnosis. This CDR3 region has 11 residues. Germline values: CDR1 SGHDN, CDR2 FVKESK. V was trimmed by 3 bases and J by 4 bases, leaving 3 bases between them. This clonotype was sampled from a man aged 35-49 years with Graves' hyperthyroidism that later progressed to Graves' ophthalmopathy. The sequenced sample consisted of blood. This chain uses TRBV14 with TRBJ2-5, with unresolved D. The CDR3 region is CASSHSETQYF. The DNA for the CDR3 is TGTGCCAGCAGCCATTCAGAGACCCAGTACTTC.